This T cell receptor beta chain was retrieved from a study of T-cell reconstitution after alpha-beta-depleted transplantation in children. The TCRbeta library incorporated unique molecular identifiers. MiXCR, applied by TCRdb to the PCR reads, yields one record per CDR3 protein. The sample contains some 490,000 distinct CDR3 sequences, approximately 12% of which appear only once. V was clipped by 3 bases and J by 1 base; unmatched bases: 8. The CDR3 is 18 residues long. The V gene is TRBV12-3 or TRBV12-4, the J gene TRBJ2-2; 10 bases fit TRBD2. The sample was PBMCs from the stem cell graft donor, taken from the stem cell graft. The source is a human donor who donated a stem cell graft to a child with combined immunodeficiency. The CDR3 DNA reads TGTGCCAGCAGTTTTACCCTCAGGACTAGCGGGAACACCGGGGAGCTGTTTTTT. This encodes CASSFTLRTSGNTGELFF.